These 19 T cell receptor beta chains were all obtained from the same sample, sequenced in a study of T cells in localized non-small cell lung cancer. Profiled with immunoSEQ multiplex PCR; TCRdb holds only in-frame clones, not every one. Of roughly 25,000 clones listed, around 86% are singletons. Here the sequenced sample was peripheral blood, taken before any cancer treatment. Source of these receptors: a male donor aged 60 or over with stage II squamous cell lung carcinoma.

This rearrangement joins TRBV10-2 to TRBJ2-5; a weak D match, TRBD2 (6 bases). V lost 6 bases and J 1 base, leaving 27 bases between the germline ends. The CDR3 is 19 amino acids. Germline V gene data show CDR1 as WSHSY and CDR2 as SAAADI. In DNA, the CDR3 is TGCGCCAGCAGCCTAGATGAACGACTAGTCCAGACCCTCCAAGAGACCCAGTACTTC. Its translation: CASSLDERLVQTLQETQYF.

The CDR3 region has the DNA TGTGCCAGTAGTATACAATCAGGGGGAAATGAGCAGTTCTTC. Its translation: CASSIQSGGNEQFF. V and J are TRBV19 and TRBJ2-1, with TRBD1 identical over 7 bases. Germline V gives CDR1 LNHDA, CDR2 SQIVND (reference sequence). J gave up 7 bases and V 2 bases, and 5 bases lay outside the gene matches. This CDR3 contains 14 residues.

The J gene is TRBJ2-7, the V gene TRBV7-2, with 9 bases matching TRBD1. This CDR3 has 15 residues. The V and J ends lost 3 bases and 5 bases, in that order; junction bases with no gene match: 8. Per the germline V gene, CDR1 is SGHTA and CDR2 is FQGNSA. The CDR3 loop reads CASSLLGQGIHEQYF. The DNA for the CDR3 is TGTGCCAGCAGCTTGCTTGGACAGGGGATCCACGAGCAGTACTTC.

V gene TRBV7-8 combines with J gene TRBJ1-1; D is ambiguous. V was clipped by 2 bases and J by 1 base, with 5 bases between them. Germline V gene lookup returns CDR1 SGHVS and CDR2 FQNEAQ. CDR3 length: 13 amino acids. CDR3 in DNA: TGTGCCAGCAGCTTAAAAGAGAACACTGAAGCTTTCTTT. It is translated as CASSLKENTEAFF.

The chain recombines TRBV5-1 with TRBJ2-3; 9 positions agree with TRBD2. Germline trimming cut 0 bases from V and 8 bases from J; bases unmatched to any gene: 10. CDR1 and CDR2 (germline): SGHRS, YFSETQ. The CDR3 spans 16 residues. CDR3 amino acids: CASSLEAGGSRGTQYF. The CDR3 region has the DNA TGCGCCAGCAGCTTGGAGGCGGGAGGGTCTAGAGGTACGCAGTATTTT.

The V gene is TRBV29-1, the J gene TRBJ1-4; D is possibly TRBD1 (6 bases). CDR1 SQVTM and CDR2 ANQGSEA come from the germline V gene. The V end lost 5 bases, the J end lost 0 bases, and 19 bases lay between the germline ends. The CDR3 sequence is 17 residues long. CDR3 in amino acids: CSVQGSEAVATNEKLFF. DNA of the CDR3: TGCAGCGTTCAGGGGAGCGAGGCCGTTGCAACTAATGAAAAACTGTTTTTT. Variable domain in full (rest from reference TRBV29-1 and TRBJ1-4): SAVISQKPSRDICQRGTSLTIQCQVDSQVTMMFWYRQQPGQSLTLIATANQGSEATYESGFVIDKFPISRPNLTFSTLTVSNMSPEDSSIYLCSVQGSEAVATNEKLFFGSGTQLSVL.

This chain uses TRBV7-6 with TRBJ2-7; 9 nucleotides align to TRBD1. This CDR3 spans 15 amino acids. V lost 4 bases and J lost 1; bases outside the gene matches: 5. The germline gives CDR1 SGHVS, CDR2 FNYEAQ. CDR3 amino acids: CASSSKTGGSYEQYF. The CDR3 DNA follows: TGTGCCAGCAGCTCAAAGACAGGGGGTTCCTACGAGCAGTACTTC. Full variable domain (outside the CDR3, taken from reference TRBV7-6 and TRBJ2-7): GAGVSQSPRYKVTKRGQDVALRCDPISGHVSLYWYRQALGQGPEFLTYFNYEAQQDKSGLPNDRFSAERPEGSISTLTIQRTEQRDSAMYRCASSSKTGGSYEQYFGPGTRLTVT.

DNA of the CDR3: TGCGCCAGCAGCTTGGCCGTGGCGGGGACGGAGACCCAGTACTTC. Translating it yields CASSLAVAGTETQYF. The chain links TRBV5-1 to TRBJ2-5, with D tentatively TRBD2 (6 bases). Trimming cost V 0 bases and J 5 bases, with 14 bases left between them. Germline V gene sequence: CDR1 SGHRS, CDR2 YFSETQ. The CDR3 consists of 15 residues.

Points on this clone: The same CDR3 arises from other DNA sequences in this sample as well. The chain has TRBV18 and TRBJ2-5; tentatively, D is TRBD1 (6 bases). With 3 bases removed from V and 5 bases from J, the gap between germline ends came to 13 bases. The CDR3 totals 14 residues. The germline V gene has CDR1 KGHSH and CDR2 LQKENI. In DNA form, the CDR3 reads TGTGCCAGCTCACCCTCGACAGGCGGGGAGACCCAGTACTTC. This translates into CASSPSTGGETQYF.

This rearrangement joins TRBV7-9 to TRBJ2-1, with 7 bases aligning to TRBD2. This CDR3 spans 15 amino acids. Germline V CDR1 and CDR2: SEHNR, FQNEAQ (reference sequence). V lost 5 bases to trimming and J lost 2 bases; unmatched junction nucleotides: 6. The CDR3 is CASSDRDYAYNEQFF. CDR3 in DNA: TGTGCCAGCAGCGACCGGGACTACGCCTACAATGAGCAGTTCTTC. The entire variable domain, with the rest obtained from reference TRBV7-9 and TRBJ2-1, is as follows: DTGVSQNPRHKITKRGQNVTFRCDPISEHNRLYWYRQTLGQGPEFLTYFQNEAQLEKSRLLSDRFSAERPKGSFSTLEIQRTEQGDSAMYLCASSDRDYAYNEQFFGPGTRLTVL.

This clone was recorded only once. The chain combines TRBV7-6 with TRBJ2-1; TRBD2 agrees at 13 bases. The CDR3 length is 16 residues. The V gene end was trimmed by 4 bases and the J gene end by 0 bases; junction bases not matched to a gene: 0. Germline V CDR1 and CDR2: SGHVS, FNYEAQ. The CDR3, as DNA: TGTGCCAGCAGCTGGACTAGCGGGAGCTCCTACAATGAGCAGTTCTTC. Translation gives CASSWTSGSSYNEQFF.

This chain uses TRBV4-1 with TRBJ2-7, with 7 bases that match TRBD1. Germline V gene data show CDR1 as MGHRA and CDR2 as YSYEKL. The V segment lost 1 base and the J segment 3 bases; nucleotides outside the gene matches: 3. The CDR3 spans 14 residues. The CDR3 sequence: CASSQVGDSYEQYF. The CDR3 region has the DNA TGCGCCAGCAGCCAAGTGGGGGACAGCTACGAGCAGTACTTC.

The chain employs TRBV6-1 and TRBJ1-5; D uncertain. V lost 2 bases and J 0 bases, leaving 8 bases between the germline ends. The CDR3 loop spans 15 amino acids. Germline V gene data show CDR1 as MNHNS and CDR2 as SASEGT. The CDR3 spells CASSEIGYSNQPQHF. CDR3 nucleotide sequence: TGTGCCAGCAGTGAAATTGGGTATAGCAATCAGCCCCAGCATTTT.

The chain links TRBV2 to TRBJ2-3, with TRBD1 matching over 8 bases. CDR3 length: 15 amino acids. The V segment lost 6 bases and the J segment 4 bases; nucleotides outside the gene matches: 9. Germline V gives CDR1 SNHLY, CDR2 FYNNEI. CDR3 sequence reads: CASRDGQGLSDTQYF. DNA for the CDR3: TGTGCCAGCAGGGACGGACAGGGCTTGTCAGATACGCAGTATTTT.

J is TRBJ2-7 and V is TRBV6-1; weak D call: TRBD1 (6 bases). V was shortened by 1 base and J by 2 bases, with 9 bases between the two germline ends. Germline lookup yields CDR1 MNHNS and CDR2 SASEGT. This CDR3 contains 14 residues. CDR3 protein: CASSEGGRPYEQYF. Here the CDR3 DNA reads TGTGCCAGCAGTGAAGGGGGGCGCCCCTACGAGCAGTACTTC.

The V and J genes are TRBV7-9 and TRBJ2-7; weak D call: TRBD1 (6 bases). Germline V lookup: CDR1 SEHNR, CDR2 FQNEAQ (reference sequence). The CDR3 is made up of 12 amino acids. Trimming stripped 4 bases from V and 6 bases from J, with 10 bases between. DNA of the CDR3: TGTGCCAGCAGCTCAACAGGGCGCGAGCAGTACTTC. Its protein product is CASSSTGREQYF.

This chain joins TRBV7-9 and TRBJ2-3, with D possibly being TRBD2 (6 bases). V was cut by 2 bases and J by 4 bases, with 16 bases left in between. The germline V gene encodes CDR1 SEHNR and CDR2 FQNEAQ (reference sequence). This CDR3 has 16 amino acids. The CDR3 loop reads CASSLKVGSTADTQYF. The CDR3 DNA sequence: TGTGCCAGCAGCTTAAAGGTCGGGAGTACCGCAGATACGCAGTATTTT. Filled out from reference TRBV7-9 and TRBJ2-3, the complete variable domain reads DTGVSQNPRHKITKRGQNVTFRCDPISEHNRLYWYRQTLGQGPEFLTYFQNEAQLEKSRLLSDRFSAERPKGSFSTLEIQRTEQGDSAMYLCASSLKVGSTADTQYFGPGTRLTVL.

This clone showed up just once. J is TRBJ2-7 and V is TRBV5-6; 13 positions agree with TRBD2. Germline V gives CDR1 SGHDT, CDR2 YYEEEE. The V segment lost 6 bases and the J segment 10 bases; nucleotides outside the gene matches: 13. The CDR3 is 15 amino acids. The CDR3 DNA sequence: TGTGCCAGCACCTCCTCTGGACTAGCGGGAGTCGGCCAGTACTTC. Protein sequence: CASTSSGLAGVGQYF.

The chain links TRBV2 to TRBJ2-7; D gene ambiguous. The V gene's germline CDR1 is SNHLY and CDR2 FYNNEI. V lost 3 bases to trimming and J lost 3 bases, with 9 bases between them. The CDR3 has 13 residues. The DNA of the CDR3 is TGTGCCAGCAGTGACGGATTTTTCTACGAGCAGTACTTC. Protein product: CASSDGFFYEQYF.